This is a list of T cell receptor beta chains from one sample in a study of low-dose radiotherapy and immunotherapy resistance in tumors. TCRdb redid the calling of the reads with MiXCR, one entry per CDR3 protein. The data hold some 57,000 distinct CDR3 sequences, with around a quarter observed a single time. The sequenced sample was PBMCs, obtained after low-dose radiotherapy plus immunotherapy. Receptor source: a male donor with prostate cancer. Each CDR3 is given with its conserved first and last residue. The order of the fields is V gene, D gene, J gene, clone size, CDR3 protein, CDR3 DNA. A D gene is named only where the DNA matches it firmly. Size is omitted from some rows. Given values are once, few, many or a class for expanded clones.

TRBV28,TRBD1,TRBJ1-2,many,CASRLSGQIYGYTF,TGTGCCAGCAGACTCTCGGGACAGATCTATGGCTACACCTTC
TRBV11-2,.,TRBJ1-6,many,CASSTQGRGNSPLHF,TGTGCCAGCAGCACCCAGGGCAGGGGTAATTCACCCCTCCACTTT
TRBV7-2,TRBD1,TRBJ2-7,.,CASSLTGATYEQYF,TGTGCCAGCAGCTTAACAGGGGCAACCTACGAGCAGTACTTC
TRBV21-1,.,TRBJ2-1,once,CASSKVEGSYNEQFF,TGTGCCAGCAGCAAAGTTGAGGGATCCTACAATGAGCAGTTCTTC
TRBV18,.,TRBJ2-6,many,CASSPLGALLANVLTF,TGTGCCAGCTCACCACTGGGAGCTCTTCTCGCCAACGTCCTGACTTTC
TRBV5-1,.,TRBJ1-1,.,CASSRQDLNTEAFF,TGCGCCAGCAGCCGACAAGACTTGAACACTGAAGCTTTCTTT
TRBV9,.,TRBJ1-1,many,CASSVAPPTNTEAFF,TGTGCCAGCAGCGTAGCCCCCCCGACGAACACTGAAGCTTTCTTT
TRBV6-2/TRBV6-3,.,TRBJ2-7,.,CASSYGNYEQYF,TGTGCCAGCAGTTACGGTAACTACGAGCAGTACTTC
TRBV5-1,.,TRBJ1-2,.,CASSPTGGLDYGYTF,TGCGCCAGCAGCCCTACGGGGGGGCTGGACTATGGCTACACCTTC
TRBV20-1,.,TRBJ1-2,many,CSARVRGGYGYTF,TGCAGTGCTAGAGTCAGGGGTGGCTATGGCTACACCTTC
TRBV2,TRBD1,TRBJ2-4,many,CASGGQGYIQYF,TGTGCCAGCGGGGGACAGGGGTACATTCAGTACTTC
TRBV28,.,TRBJ2-7,.,CASTQPGPRAYEQYF,TGTGCCAGCACCCAACCCGGGCCAAGGGCCTACGAGCAGTACTTC
TRBV5-1,.,TRBJ2-7,.,CASNPDTSCEQYF,TGCGCCAGCAACCCCGACACCTCCTGCGAGCAGTACTTC
TRBV4-2,.,TRBJ1-1,many,CASSQVDGESTEAFF,TGTGCCAGCAGCCAAGTAGACGGAGAGAGCACTGAAGCTTTCTTT
TRBV12-3/TRBV12-4,.,TRBJ2-7,many,CASSFKRGGEQYF,TGTGCCAGCAGTTTTAAAAGGGGAGGCGAGCAGTACTTC
TRBV29-1,TRBD1,TRBJ1-2,many,CSVAGDRGIGYGYTF,TGCAGCGTTGCTGGGGACAGGGGAATTGGCTATGGCTACACCTTC
TRBV4-1,.,TRBJ2-5,few,CASSQVAGPRETQYF,TGCGCCAGCAGCCAAGTGGCAGGGCCGAGGGAGACCCAGTACTTC
TRBV6-5,TRBD1,TRBJ2-7,many,CASSKDRVRREQYF,TGTGCCAGCAGTAAGGACAGGGTGCGTCGGGAGCAGTACTTC
TRBV9,.,TRBJ2-1,few,CASSKQGFHEQFF,TGTGCCAGCAGCAAACAGGGCTTCCATGAGCAGTTCTTC
TRBV5-1,TRBD1,TRBJ1-1,.,CASSAIQGQVEAFF,TGCGCCAGCAGCGCCATCCAGGGACAGGTAGAAGCTTTCTTT
TRBV5-1,TRBD1,TRBJ2-3,many,CASSDRGSGTDTQYF,TGCGCCAGCAGCGACAGGGGTTCGGGTACAGATACGCAGTATTTT
TRBV4-1,.,TRBJ1-4,many,CASSQDNGKLFF,TGCGCCAGCAGCCAAGATAACGGGAAACTGTTTTTT
TRBV28,.,TRBJ2-1,.,CASSLGGADEQFF,TGTGCCAGCAGTTTAGGGGGGGCCGATGAGCAGTTCTTC
TRBV6-2/TRBV6-3,.,TRBJ2-7,many,CASTHPGPPYF,TGTGCCAGCACCCACCCGGGCCCCCCCTACTTC
TRBV19,.,TRBJ1-5,many,CASSMSGGVTNQPQHF,TGTGCCAGTAGTATGAGTGGCGGGGTGACTAATCAGCCCCAGCATTTT
TRBV6-5,TRBD2,TRBJ2-2,many,CASSGGVGSGELFF,TGTGCCAGCTCGGGGGGGGTTGGATCCGGGGAGCTGTTTTTT
TRBV5-1,TRBD2,TRBJ2-7,many,CASSLGPSGGQEQYF,TGCGCCAGCAGCTTGGGTCCTTCGGGGGGGCAGGAGCAGTACTTC
TRBV6-1,.,TRBJ2-3,.,CASSEVAGVTSDTQYF,TGTGCCAGCAGTGAAGTCGCGGGCGTAACGTCAGATACGCAGTATTTT
TRBV12-3/TRBV12-4,TRBD1,TRBJ2-3,.,CASSSNRGTDTQYF,TGTGCCAGCAGTTCCAACAGGGGAACAGATACGCAGTATTTT
TRBV7-3,.,TRBJ2-7,many,CASSSPRGPQYF,TGTGCCAGCAGCAGTCCCAGGGGACCCCAGTACTTC
TRBV27,TRBD2,TRBJ2-3,many,CASSLGILAGAGDTQYF,TGTGCCAGCAGTTTGGGAATACTAGCGGGGGCAGGGGATACGCAGTATTTT
TRBV24-1,.,TRBJ1-2,.,CATSEGTYGYTF,TGTGCCACCAGTGAGGGCACCTATGGCTACACCTTC
TRBV21-1,.,TRBJ2-1,many,CASSKRSGAHNEQFF,TGTGCCAGCAGCAAACGGAGCGGGGCACACAATGAGCAGTTCTTC
TRBV6-2/TRBV6-3,.,TRBJ1-2,many,CASSYPGYYTF,TGTGCCAGCAGTTATCCAGGATACTACACCTTC
TRBV7-9,TRBD2,TRBJ2-2,many,CASSLVRDYAGELFF,TGTGCCAGCAGCTTAGTGCGGGACTATGCCGGGGAGCTGTTTTTT
TRBV5-1,.,TRBJ1-3,few,CASSSYSGRHNSGNTIYF,TGTGCCAGCAGCTCATACTCCGGGAGACATAACTCTGGAAACACCATATATTTT
TRBV4-2,TRBD2,TRBJ2-3,many,CASSRGGPTDTQYF,TGTGCCAGCAGTCGGGGGGGCCCAACAGATACGCAGTATTTT
TRBV29-1,.,TRBJ1-1,many,CSVASGGNTEAFF,TGCAGCGTTGCCTCGGGGGGGAACACTGAAGCTTTCTTT
TRBV20-1,TRBD1,TRBJ2-1,many,CSARDPGQGKLNEQFF,TGCAGTGCTAGAGACCCGGGACAGGGTAAGCTCAATGAGCAGTTCTTC
TRBV19,.,TRBJ2-3,many,CASSGDYTPSTDTQYF,TGTGCCAGTAGTGGCGACTACACACCTAGCACAGATACGCAGTATTTT
TRBV7-9,TRBD1,TRBJ1-6,many,CASSSQGVFSPLHF,TGTGCCAGCAGCTCCCAGGGGGTCTTTTCACCCCTCCACTTT
TRBV12-3/TRBV12-4,.,TRBJ2-2,.,CASSLGAGELFF,TGTGCCAGCAGTTTAGGGGCCGGGGAGCTGTTTTTT
TRBV9,.,TRBJ2-1,many,CASSALLDEQFF,TGTGCCAGCAGCGCACTCCTCGATGAGCAGTTCTTC
TRBV7-6,TRBD1,TRBJ1-1,many,CASSSRQGANTEAFF,TGTGCCAGCAGCTCCAGACAGGGGGCAAACACTGAAGCTTTCTTT
TRBV29-1,TRBD1,TRBJ1-2,many,CSVEDLERDSLYGYTF,TGCAGCGTTGAAGATTTAGAGAGGGACAGCCTCTATGGCTACACCTTC
TRBV7-9,TRBD2,TRBJ2-1,many,CASSPGTSGYNEQFF,TGTGCCAGCAGCCCCGGGACTAGCGGCTACAATGAGCAGTTCTTC
TRBV12-3/TRBV12-4,TRBD1,TRBJ2-7,many,CASSPWTGAYEQYF,TGTGCCAGCAGCCCCTGGACAGGAGCCTACGAGCAGTACTTC
TRBV5-1,TRBD2,TRBJ2-3,.,CASSPGTSGVWMQYF,TGCGCCAGCAGTCCCGGGACTAGCGGGGTATGGATGCAGTATTTT
TRBV7-9,.,TRBJ1-5,many,CASSLVRGPSNQPQHF,TGTGCCAGCAGCTTAGTGCGGGGGCCAAGCAATCAGCCCCAGCATTTT
TRBV2,TRBD1,TRBJ1-5,many,CASSSDRVRGQPQHF,TGTGCCAGCAGTTCAGACAGGGTAAGAGGACAGCCCCAGCATTTT